The 25 T cell receptor beta chains given below trace back to one sample, sequenced in a study of cytomegalovirus exposure and HLA in healthy donors. The PCR used 60 Vbeta and 13 Jbeta primers. Profiling relied on immunoSEQ multiplex PCR, and the TCRdb table lists in-frame clones only, not all of them. The sample comprises 130,000 to 150,000 clones, 70% to 80% of which are singletons, and 4% to 6% rests with the top ten. Input material: PBMCs. The origin of the receptors is a woman aged 45-65 years in good health and CMV-seronegative.

This sequence joins TRBV2 and TRBJ2-5; tentatively, D is TRBD2 (5 bases). The J call may be mistaken, given a closer DNA end match to TRBJ2-7. The germline gives CDR1 SNHLY, CDR2 FYNNEI. The CDR3 runs to 14 residues. In DNA form, the CDR3 reads TGTGCCAGCAGTGAACCGGTTTATGAGGGCGAGCAGTACTTC. Its protein product is CASSEPVYEGEQYF.

V is TRBV2 and J is TRBJ1-2; maybe TRBD1 (5 bases). The V gene lost 2 bases and the J gene lost 6 bases, with 13 bases spanning the gap. Germline-derived CDR1 and CDR2 are SNHLY and FYNNEI. The CDR3 extends over 14 amino acids. The CDR3 protein is CASSEMGQGNGYTF. CDR3 in DNA: TGTGCCAGCAGTGAAATGGGGCAGGGAAATGGCTACACCTTC.

The chain joins TRBV11-2 to TRBJ1-4, with a weak D call TRBD1 (5 bases). Trimming took 5 bases from V and 0 from J, leaving 13 bases between them. The CDR3 runs 16 residues. Germline V gene lookup returns CDR1 SGHAT and CDR2 FQNNGV. The chain's CDR3 is CASSQGIRATNEKLFF. The CDR3 nucleotides are TGTGCCAGCAGCCAGGGCATACGTGCAACTAATGAAAAACTGTTTTTT.

The rearrangement joins TRBV30 to TRBJ2-1; 15 nucleotides align to TRBD2. CDR1 and CDR2 from the germline V gene are GTSNPN and SVGIG (reference sequence). The CDR3 spans 23 residues. Trimming at V came to 0 bases and at J to 0 bases, leaving 18 bases not matched to a gene. The CDR3 reads CAWSVGMGLAGGDVLSSYNEQFF. CDR3 nucleotide sequence: TGTGCCTGGAGTGTCGGTATGGGACTAGCGGGAGGAGATGTATTAAGCTCCTACAATGAGCAGTTCTTC.

V gene TRBV19 combines with J gene TRBJ2-3; TRBD1 might be the D (7 bases). CDR1 and CDR2 (germline): LNHDA, SQIVND (reference sequence). This CDR3 comprises 14 residues. Trimming pared 8 bases from V and 7 bases from J, leaving 19 bases between. In DNA form, the CDR3 reads TGTGCCAGTGGAGGGGGCAGAATCCCGAATACGCAGTATTTT. Translated, it gives CASGGGRIPNTQYF.

The rearrangement links TRBV11-3 to TRBJ2-1; D is perhaps TRBD2 (5 bases). The V gene lost 4 bases and the J gene lost 10 bases, with 14 bases spanning the gap. In germline, CDR1 is SGHNT, CDR2 YENEEA. CDR3 length equals 13 residues. The CDR3 sequence: CASSSVTRGEQFF. CDR3 DNA sequence: TGTGCCAGCAGCTCCGTTACACGCGGGGAGCAGTTCTTC.

This clone was counted between two and nine times. In DNA form, the CDR3 reads TGTGCCAGCAGCCAAGATTACGGGGGGGGAAGCACAGATACGCAGTATTTT. Residues: CASSQDYGGGSTDTQYF. The V and J genes are TRBV4-2 and TRBJ2-3; 8 bases are a match to TRBD2. The CDR3 sequence is 17 residues long. Germline loops: CDR1 LGHNA, CDR2 YNFKEQ. Germline trimming cut 0 bases from V and 0 bases from J; bases unmatched to any gene: 5.

Comments on this clone: One end of the junction varies from germline; a read error may be responsible. This chain uses TRBV7-7 with TRBJ2-2; D might be TRBD2 (5 bases). The CDR3 extends over 14 amino acids. The germline CDR1 and CDR2 sequences are SSHAT and FNYEAQ (reference sequence). CDR3 sequence (DNA): TGTGCTAGCAGCTTAGCGCAGACAACCGGGGAGCTGTTTTTT. Translating gives CASSLAQTTGELFF.

This clone was seen only once. The V gene is TRBV5-5, the J gene TRBJ1-4; possibly TRBD1 for D (6 bases). The ends were cut back, 3 bases at V and 0 bases at J, with 9 bases in the middle. Germline CDR1 SGHKS, CDR2 YYEKEE (reference sequence). This CDR3 contains 15 residues. For the CDR3, the DNA is TGTGCCAGCAGCTGGGACATTTCAACTAATGAAAAACTGTTTTTT. It is translated as CASSWDISTNEKLFF.

The chain has TRBV7-8 and TRBJ1-5; D unresolved. The CDR3 loop spans 15 amino acids. V was cut by 5 bases and J by 11 bases, with 22 bases left in between. Germline-derived CDR1 and CDR2 are SGHVS and FQNEAQ. CDR3 sequence reads: CASSSTGITGRSQHF. The DNA for the CDR3 is TGTGCCAGCAGCAGTACCGGGATCACTGGAAGGTCCCAGCATTTT.

The V gene is TRBV5-1, the J gene TRBJ1-6, with 9 bases matching TRBD1. CDR1 and CDR2 (germline): SGHRS, YFSETQ. The CDR3 covers 15 residues. J gave up 8 bases and V 0 bases, and 3 bases lay outside the gene matches. CDR3 sequence: CASSLAGQGYSPLHF. Written as DNA, the CDR3 is TGCGCCAGCAGCTTGGCCGGACAGGGGTATTCACCCCTCCACTTT.

This clone appeared a few times. The CDR3 nucleotides read TGCAGCGTCGAGGAAGGTGGCTACACCTTC. It is translated as CSVEEGGYTF. This chain connects TRBV29-1 to TRBJ1-2; D unresolved. The length of the CDR3 is 10 residues. V shed 6 bases and J shed 7 bases, with 9 bases lying between them. From germline, CDR1 is SQVTM and CDR2 ANQGSEA.

The chain links TRBV28 to TRBJ2-7; possibly TRBD1 for D (5 bases). The germline CDR1 and CDR2 sequences are MDHEN and SYDVKM. CDR3 size: 13 residues. V lost 6 bases to trimming and J lost 1 base, with 10 bases between them. The CDR3 sequence is CASSATASYEQYF. CDR3 nucleotides: TGTGCCAGCAGCGCGACAGCTTCCTACGAGCAGTACTTC.

The V call is TRBV9, the J call TRBJ2-6; a possible D gene is TRBD1 (5 bases). Trimming took off 0 bases at V and 0 bases at J, with 10 bases between the two ends. The germline V gene has CDR1 SGDLS and CDR2 YYNGEE. This CDR3 has 17 amino acids. The CDR3 region is CASSVVATASGANVLTF. The CDR3 region has the DNA TGTGCCAGCAGCGTAGTCGCGACAGCCTCTGGGGCCAACGTCCTGACTTTC.

The chain recombines TRBV28 with TRBJ2-3, with TRBD2 as a possible D gene (6 bases). With 6 bases removed from V and 0 bases from J, the gap between germline ends came to 10 bases. CDR1 MDHEN and CDR2 SYDVKM come from the germline V gene. CDR3 length: 14 amino acids. The CDR3 loop is CASRGGVSTDTQYF. The CDR3 DNA sequence: TGTGCCAGCAGAGGCGGGGTAAGCACAGATACGCAGTATTTT. The variable domain in full, with the rest retrieved from reference TRBV28 and TRBJ2-3, is DVKVTQSSRYLVKRTGEKVFLECVQDMDHENMFWYRQDPGLGLRLIYFSYDVKMKEKGDIPEGYSVSREKKERFSLILESASTNQTSMYLCASRGGVSTDTQYFGPGTRLTVL.

In DNA form, the CDR3 reads TGTGCCAGCACCCTAGGGATGGGAGGGACAGGGAGAACTTTCTTT. Encoded protein: CASTLGMGGTGRTFF. This chain uses TRBV6-1 with TRBJ1-1, with 9 bases identical to TRBD1. This CDR3 is built from 15 residues. V lost 7 bases, J lost 12 bases, and 18 bases stayed unmatched. Germline lookup yields CDR1 MNHNS and CDR2 SASEGT.

The chain uses TRBV15 and TRBJ2-5; TRBD2 is a possible D gene (5 bases). The length of the CDR3 is 15 residues. The V gene's germline CDR1 is LNHNV and CDR2 YYDKDF (reference sequence). Trimming pared 0 bases from V and 5 bases from J, leaving 13 bases between. In DNA form, the CDR3 reads TGTGCCACCAGCAGAGATTCTGGAGGCTGGGAGACCCAGTACTTC. As protein: CATSRDSGGWETQYF.

The CDR3 bases are TGCGCCAGCAGCAGGACAGGGAACACCGGGGAGCTGTTTTTT. It yields the protein CASSRTGNTGELFF. V usage is TRBV5-1 and J usage is TRBJ2-2, with 7 bases matching TRBD1. After removal of 4 bases from V and 1 base from J, the junction contained 1 base not matched to a gene. This CDR3 spans 14 amino acids. Germline assignment: CDR1 SGHRS and CDR2 YFSETQ.

This sequence joins TRBV11-2 and TRBJ2-2; D might be TRBD1 (6 bases). The V end was cut by 4 bases, the J end by 2 bases, with 8 bases between. Germline assignment: CDR1 SGHAT and CDR2 FQNNGV. CDR3 length equals 14 residues. CDR3 loop: CASSSTGNTGELFF. The CDR3 DNA reads as TGTGCCAGCAGCTCGACAGGAAACACCGGGGAGCTGTTTTTT.

The chain links TRBV5-4 to TRBJ2-3; the D gene is possibly TRBD1 (5 bases). Trimming pared 4 bases from V and 0 bases from J, leaving 15 bases between. There are 16 residues in the CDR3. Germline CDR1 is SGHNT and CDR2 is YYREEE (reference sequence). The CDR3 loop is CASSPDMDQSTDTQYF. CDR3 nucleotides: TGTGCCAGCAGCCCGGACATGGACCAGAGCACAGATACGCAGTATTTT.

The J gene is TRBJ2-1, the V gene TRBV6-5; 12 bases map to TRBD1. With V trimmed by 0 bases and J by 10 bases, 4 bases remained unmatched. There are 15 residues in the CDR3. Germline CDR1 and CDR2: MNHEY and SVGAGI. The CDR3 spells CASSYSGTGGREQFF. CDR3 nucleotide sequence: TGTGCCAGCAGTTACTCCGGGACAGGGGGCCGGGAGCAGTTCTTC.

J is TRBJ2-1 and V is TRBV19; no reliable D call. CDR1 is LNHDA and CDR2 is SQIVND in the germline V gene (reference sequence). This CDR3 contains 16 residues. The V gene lost 6 bases and the J gene lost 0 bases, with 15 bases spanning the gap. CDR3 residues: CASSNTGYSSYNEQFF. The CDR3 DNA is TGTGCCAGTAGCAATACCGGGTATAGCTCCTACAATGAGCAGTTCTTC.

This clone showed up just once. The rearrangement links TRBV2 to TRBJ1-5, with D possibly being TRBD1 (6 bases). Germline CDR1 SNHLY, CDR2 FYNNEI. The V gene lost 6 bases and the J gene lost 1 base, with 13 bases spanning the gap. The CDR3 contains 15 residues. For the CDR3, the DNA is TGTGCCAGCAGGGACGGGACAACGAGCAATCAGCCCCAGCATTTT. It is translated as CASRDGTTSNQPQHF.

V is TRBV29-1 and J is TRBJ2-5; 9 bases map to TRBD2. CDR1 is SQVTM and CDR2 is ANQGSEA in the germline V gene. Trimming removed 1 base from V and 7 bases from J; junction bases left unmatched: 7. The CDR3 totals 14 residues. CDR3: CSVEGWSGGRTQYF. In DNA form, the CDR3 reads TGCAGCGTTGAAGGATGGAGCGGGGGGAGGACCCAGTACTTC.

The V call is TRBV5-1, the J call TRBJ2-5; 7 nucleotides line up with TRBD1. This CDR3 is 16 amino acids long. Looked up from germline, CDR1 is SGHRS and CDR2 is YFSETQ. The V gene end was trimmed by 0 bases and the J gene end by 0 bases; junction bases not matched to a gene: 5. The CDR3 DNA is TGCGCCAGCAGCTTGGGGGACAGAATATACCAAGAGACCCAGTACTTC. Translation: CASSLGDRIYQETQYF.